These 16 T cell receptor beta chains share one sample of origin, sequenced in a study of cytomegalovirus exposure and HLA in healthy donors. The PCR ran on 60 Vbeta and 13 Jbeta primers. Here immunoSEQ multiplex PCR was the method, and the copy in TCRdb shows in-frame clones only, minus some. Of more than 95,000 clones in the sample, approximately 84% were seen once. Sequenced input: PBMCs. These receptors originate from a male donor in good health and CMV-seronegative.

The V and J genes are TRBV5-6 and TRBJ2-7; TRBD2 is a possible D gene (6 bases). V dropped 1 base and J dropped 2 bases, with 13 bases sitting between them. CDR3 size: 15 residues. From germline, CDR1 is SGHDT and CDR2 YYEEEE. CDR3 residues: CASSLSKRATYEQYF. CDR3 coding DNA: TGTGCCAGCAGCTTGTCCAAGCGGGCGACCTACGAGCAGTACTTC.

The V gene is TRBV6-1, the J gene TRBJ1-4; tentative D call: TRBD1 (5 bases). V lost 8 bases, J lost 8 bases, and 21 bases lay in between. Germline CDR1 is MNHNS and CDR2 is SASEGT. The CDR3 has 15 residues. CDR3 bases: TGTGCCAGCGGGGCGGGGCTCCCGGGGGAGGAAAAACTGTTTTTT. It encodes CASGAGLPGEEKLFF.

On this clone itself: One end of the junction fails to match germline, which may point to a read error. This chain uses TRBV7-9 with TRBJ1-4; tentative D call: TRBD1 (5 bases). This CDR3 comprises 13 residues. Germline CDR1 and CDR2: SEHNR and FQNEAQ (reference sequence). This CDR3 is CSSSSYQGEKLFF. The CDR3 DNA reads as TGTTCCAGCAGCTCTTACCAGGGTGAAAAACTGTTTTTT.

The V and J genes are TRBV1 and TRBJ2-1; the D call in the table, TRBD2, was not verified against the DNA. TRBV1 corresponds to a pseudogene. The CDR3 has 14 residues. The CDR3 region is CTSSHLAGDSEQFF. The CDR3 coding sequence is TGCACCAGCAGCCACCTAGCGGGAGACAGTGAGCAGTTCTTC.

The chain carries TRBV27 and TRBJ2-7; maybe TRBD1 (6 bases). The CDR3 is made up of 14 amino acids. The germline V gene encodes CDR1 MNHEY and CDR2 SMNVEV (reference sequence). V gave up 6 bases and J gave up 7 bases, with 19 bases separating them. The CDR3 nucleotides are TGTGCCAGCAGGGGAAGAGGGGGTCCGGGAGAGCAGTACTTC. This gives the protein CASRGRGGPGEQYF.

The CDR3 coding sequence is TGTGCCAGCAGCTTAACGACAGGGGGCAACACTGAAGCTTTCTTT. Encoded protein: CASSLTTGGNTEAFF. The V and J genes are TRBV7-3 and TRBJ1-1; TRBD1 matches at 10 bases. Trimming cost V 0 bases and J 2 bases; bases outside gene matches: 0. The CDR3 consists of 15 residues. Germline loops: CDR1 SGHTA, CDR2 FQGTGA.

This clone was seen a handful of times. The rearrangement links TRBV2 to TRBJ2-7, with D unclear. In germline, CDR1 is SNHLY, CDR2 FYNNEI. The CDR3 sequence is 14 residues long. With 8 bases removed from V and 2 bases from J, the gap between germline ends came to 16 bases. The CDR3 DNA reads as TGTGCCAGCGGGCTCCGGCCGAAAGCCTACGAGCAGTACTTC. Encoded protein: CASGLRPKAYEQYF. Combining the CDR3 with reference TRBV2 and TRBJ2-7 gives the whole variable domain EPEVTQTPSHQVTQMGQEVILRCVPISNHLYFYWYRQILGQKVEFLVSFYNNEISEKSEIFDDQFSVERPDGSNFTLKIRSTKLEDSAMYFCASGLRPKAYEQYFGPGTRLTVT.

There are a few counts of this clone. The chain is built from TRBV6-1 and TRBJ2-6, with D hard to call. The length of the CDR3 is 15 residues. V lost 4 bases and J 1 base, leaving 8 bases between the germline ends. The germline V gene has CDR1 MNHNS and CDR2 SASEGT. CDR3 bases: TGTGCCAGCAGTGCCAGTCAATCTGGGGCCAACGTCCTGACTTTC. Translation: CASSASQSGANVLTF.

This clone appeared once. The chain employs TRBV11-3 and TRBJ1-1; D is unresolved. Germline V gives CDR1 SGHNT, CDR2 YENEEA. The length of the CDR3 is 17 residues. The V and J ends lost 1 base and 0 bases respectively, with 15 bases between them. The CDR3 DNA reads as TGTGCCAGCAGCTTAGCGTACTCGGCAGGCTTGAACACTGAAGCTTTCTTT. It codes for CASSLAYSAGLNTEAFF.

The J gene is TRBJ2-1, the V gene TRBV30, with 9 bases lining up with TRBD2. The CDR3 spans 14 residues. Germline trimming cut 7 bases from V and 6 bases from J; bases unmatched to any gene: 10. Germline CDR1 reads GTSNPN; CDR2 reads SVGIG (reference sequence). CDR3 in amino acids: CAYPSGRRLNEQFF. The CDR3 DNA sequence: TGTGCCTACCCCAGCGGGAGGCGTCTCAATGAGCAGTTCTTC.

The rearrangement joins TRBV5-8 to TRBJ1-5; the D gene is possibly TRBD1 (5 bases). The germline V gene encodes CDR1 SGHTS and CDR2 YDEGEE. The CDR3 runs to 15 residues. The V end was cut by 5 bases, the J end by 0 bases, with 12 bases between. In DNA, the CDR3 is TGTGCCAGCAGTCCTGGGGCGGTTAGCAATCAGCCCCAGCATTTT. Protein: CASSPGAVSNQPQHF.

The chain carries TRBV29-1 and TRBJ2-7; D is ambiguous. Trimming shortened V by 6 bases and J by 3 bases, and 12 bases separated the two germline ends. The CDR3 sequence is 12 residues long. Germline CDR1 and CDR2: SQVTM and ANQGSEA. The CDR3 spells CSVASAYYEQYF. The CDR3 DNA is TGCAGCGTCGCTAGTGCTTACTACGAGCAGTACTTC.

The chain couples TRBV11-3 to TRBJ2-2; 9 bases align to TRBD1. Germline V gives CDR1 SGHNT, CDR2 YENEEA. The CDR3 covers 15 residues. V gave up 3 bases and J gave up 5 bases; unmatched junction bases: 4. The CDR3 is CASSFRDRATGELFF. The CDR3 coding sequence is TGTGCCAGCAGCTTCCGGGACAGGGCAACCGGGGAGCTGTTTTTT.

The chain uses TRBV9 and TRBJ2-7, with D hard to call. V was trimmed by 4 bases and J by 2 bases, leaving 13 bases between them. The CDR3 consists of 14 residues. Germline V gene sequence: CDR1 SGDLS, CDR2 YYNGEE. The CDR3 spells CASSLLASTYEQYF. CDR3 bases: TGTGCCAGCAGCCTTCTGGCCTCGACCTACGAGCAGTACTTC. Combining the CDR3 with reference TRBV9 and TRBJ2-7 gives the whole variable domain DSGVTQTPKHLITATGQRVTLRCSPRSGDLSVYWYQQSLDQGLQFLIQYYNGEERAKGNILERFSAQQFPDLHSELNLSSLELGDSALYFCASSLLASTYEQYFGPGTRLTVT.

This chain connects TRBV5-4 to TRBJ2-1; D perhaps matches TRBD1 (6 bases). CDR3 length: 15 amino acids. The germline V and J ends were trimmed by 1 base and 5 bases, with 13 bases remaining between them. Germline V lookup: CDR1 SGHNT, CDR2 YYREEE (reference sequence). CDR3 amino acids: CASSLMGAVDNEQFF. The CDR3, as DNA: TGTGCCAGCAGCTTGATGGGGGCCGTGGACAATGAGCAGTTCTTC.

This clone appeared a single time. The chain joins TRBV4-3 to TRBJ2-7; possible D gene TRBD1, 6 bases. V dropped 0 bases and J dropped 4 bases, with 10 bases sitting between them. Germline V gene lookup returns CDR1 LGHNA and CDR2 YSLEER. The CDR3 is 14 residues long. DNA for the CDR3: TGCGCCAGCAGCCAAGATACAGGGTTGTACGAGCAGTACTTC. Its protein is CASSQDTGLYEQYF.